This TCR beta chain was captured in a study of CD8 T cells in Susac syndrome. Random hexamers primed reverse transcription of about 0.45 to 1 ug RNA. TCRdb re-called the immunoSEQ multiplex PCR reads with MiXCR, one entry per CDR3 protein. The sample holds 150,000 to 200,000 distinct CDR3 sequences, around 95% seen once. J gave up 5 bases and V 3 bases, and 20 bases lay outside the gene matches. This CDR3 has 18 residues. The V gene's germline CDR1 is DFQATT and CDR2 SNEGSKA (reference sequence). Controls comprised healthy donors matched for age and sex. Negative isolation yielded the CD8+ and CD4+ T cells, while FACS enriched the TEMRA cells.

Sequences were obtained from CD4+ T cells from PBMCs. The receptor comes from a human donor in good health. The chain links TRBV20-1 to TRBJ1-2, with TRBD1 matching over 8 bases. The CDR3 nucleotides are TGCAGTGCTAGCAAAAGGGCCGGGACAGGCGCCCGCGGATATGGCTACACCTTC. Translated, it gives CSASKRAGTGARGYGYTF.